The rows below give T cell receptor beta chains drawn from one sample of a study of blood T cell repertoires in COVID-19. Using immunoSEQ multiplex PCR, the repertoire was profiled, and TCRdb retains in-frame clones only, with some absent. The repertoire holds under 250,000 clones, with roughly 85% as singletons. Specimen: peripheral blood. The receptor set was obtained from a woman aged 70-85 years with COVID-19, enrolled during active disease. CDR3s include the opening cysteine and the closing phenylalanine or tryptophan. The D gene is left open where the match is weak. Clone size appears in some rows only: once, few, many, or a class for an expanded clone.

TRBJ2-5,once,TRBD2,TRBV5-4,CASSLMGTSGGETQYF,TGTGCCAGCAGCTTGATGGGGACTAGCGGGGGGGAGACCCAGTACTTC
TRBJ1-2,once,.,TRBV6-2/TRBV6-3,CASSYSIRRGSLNGYTF,TGTGCCAGCAGTTACTCGATCAGGAGGGGTTCTCTAAATGGCTACACCTTC
TRBJ2-1,.,TRBD2,TRBV4-1,CASSSWTSGNEQFF,TGCGCCAGCAGCTCCTGGACTAGCGGGAATGAGCAGTTCTTC
TRBJ1-6,few,TRBD1,TRBV7-2,CASSSSTGGRSPLHF,TGTGCCAGCAGCTCGTCGACAGGGGGCCGTTCACCCCTCCACTTT
TRBJ1-4,.,.,TRBV19,CASSAPAGRGEKLFF,TGTGCCAGTAGTGCCCCTGCGGGGCGAGGTGAAAAACTGTTTTTT
TRBJ2-7,few,TRBD1,TRBV2,CASRKGQGVYEQYF,TGTGCCAGCAGGAAGGGACAGGGTGTCTACGAGCAGTACTTC
TRBJ1-2,.,TRBD1,TRBV5-1,CASSSGTGLLEPFGYTF,TGCGCCAGCAGCTCGGGGACAGGGCTCCTTGAACCCTTCGGCTACACCTTC
TRBJ2-1,.,TRBD1,TRBV11-2,CASSLGVQGVYDEQFF,TGTGCCAGCAGCTTAGGAGTCCAGGGGGTGTACGATGAGCAGTTCTTC
TRBJ1-4,.,.,TRBV19,CASTPDGGREKLFF,TGTGCCAGTACCCCAGATGGCGGAAGGGAAAAACTGTTTTTT
TRBJ1-3,.,TRBD1,TRBV7-2,CASSGSRDRGTGTIYF,TGTGCCAGCAGCGGATCCCGGGACAGGGGGACGGGAACCATATATTTT
TRBJ1-1,.,TRBD1,TRBV7-3,CASSSKAGQEAFF,TGTGCCAGCAGCTCCAAGGCGGGACAGGAAGCTTTCTTT
TRBJ2-1,.,.,TRBV24-1,CATSAQPSYNEQFF,TGTGCCACCAGTGCCCAACCCAGTTACAATGAGCAGTTCTTC
TRBJ2-7,.,TRBD2,TRBV7-2,CASSPGLAGVYEQYF,TGTGCCAGCAGCCCAGGACTAGCGGGAGTATACGAGCAGTACTTC
TRBJ2-7,.,TRBD1,TRBV5-1,CASSVPRQGVDEQYF,TGCGCCAGCAGCGTCCCGAGACAGGGAGTTGACGAGCAGTACTTC
TRBJ1-1,.,.,TRBV6-2/TRBV6-3,CASSYRFGLNTEAFF,TGTGCCAGCAGTTATCGTTTCGGGTTGAACACTGAAGCTTTCTTT
TRBJ2-7,.,.,TRBV27,CASSLSRVSSYEQYF,TGTGCCAGCAGTTTATCACGAGTTAGCTCCTACGAGCAGTACTTC
TRBJ2-1,.,.,TRBV13,CASSPLRTNNEQFF,TGTGCCAGCAGCCCCCTGCGGACTAACAATGAGCAGTTCTTC
TRBJ2-5,.,.,TRBV2,CATTLTPKETQYF,TGTGCCACCACATTGACACCGAAAGAGACCCAGTACTTC
TRBJ2-2,.,.,TRBV7-9,CASSPGHLNTGELFF,TGTGCCAGCAGCCCGGGACACCTTAACACCGGGGAGCTGTTTTTT
TRBJ2-1,.,TRBD2,TRBV7-2,CASSRTSVNNNEQFF,TGTGCCAGCAGTCGGACTAGCGTGAACAACAATGAGCAGTTCTTC
TRBJ1-2,.,.,TRBV3-1/TRBV3-2,CASSQVPEAGYTF,TGTGCCAGCAGCCAAGTTCCGGAGGCTGGCTACACCTTC
TRBJ1-2,.,TRBD1,TRBV18,CASSPGQGDSFGYGYTF,TGTGCCAGCTCACCGGGGCAGGGGGACAGTTTTGGCTATGGCTACACCTTC
TRBJ2-3,.,TRBD2,TRBV14,CASSLTSGSSSDTQYF,TGTGCCAGCAGCCTAACTAGCGGGAGTAGTTCAGATACGCAGTATTTT
TRBJ2-7,.,.,TRBV7-9,CASSQGSDSYEQYF,TGTGCCAGCAGCCAGGGGAGCGACTCCTACGAGCAGTACTTC
TRBJ2-2,.,.,TRBV5-1,CASSATNTGELFF,TGCGCCAGCAGCGCTACGAACACCGGGGAGCTGTTTTTT
TRBJ1-1,.,TRBD1,TRBV6-5,CASRRTGTVTEAFF,TGTGCCAGCAGGCGGACAGGGACCGTCACTGAAGCTTTCTTT
TRBJ1-2,.,.,TRBV9,CASSVGVNYGYTF,TGTGCCAGCAGCGTAGGAGTTAACTATGGCTACACCTTC
TRBJ1-1,.,TRBD1,TRBV24-1,CATSDRDSEAFF,TGTGCCACCAGTGACAGGGACAGTGAAGCTTTCTTT
TRBJ2-7,.,TRBD2,TRBV5-8,CASRPGTSGDNEQYF,TGTGCCAGCAGACCCGGGACTAGCGGAGATAACGAGCAGTACTTC
TRBJ1-1,.,.,TRBV6-2/TRBV6-3,CASSRGGAQNTEAFF,TGTGCCAGCAGCCGAGGGGGGGCGCAGAACACTGAAGCTTTCTTT
TRBJ1-6,.,TRBD1,TRBV7-9,CASSLPGQGNALHF,TGTGCCAGCAGCTTGCCGGGACAGGGGAACGCCCTCCACTTT
TRBJ2-7,.,TRBD1,TRBV5-1,CASSSQNSGQGYEQYF,TGCGCCAGCAGCTCGCAAAACTCCGGACAGGGCTACGAGCAGTACTTC
TRBJ1-2,.,TRBD1,TRBV6-5,CASRVYRGRGGYTF,TGTGCCAGCAGAGTCTACAGGGGGCGCGGTGGCTACACCTTC
TRBJ1-3,once,.,TRBV6-2/TRBV6-3,CASSYAGLVPGNTIYF,TGTGCCAGCAGTTATGCGGGACTCGTCCCTGGAAACACCATATATTTT
TRBJ2-3,.,TRBD2,TRBV4-2,CASSQVRLGLDLSTDTQYF,TGTGCCAGCAGCCAAGTTAGATTAGGACTAGACCTTTCCACAGATACGCAGTATTTT
TRBJ2-2,.,TRBD1,TRBV29-1,CSVRDRLNTGELFF,TGCAGCGTTAGGGACAGGCTGAACACCGGGGAGCTGTTTTTT
TRBJ1-4,few,TRBD1,TRBV2,CASSELGTGGEKLFF,TGTGCCAGCAGTGAATTGGGGACAGGGGGAGAAAAACTGTTTTTT
TRBJ2-6,.,.,TRBV6-2/TRBV6-3,CASSYREGANVLTF,TGTGCCAGCAGTTATCGGGAGGGGGCCAACGTCCTGACTTTC
TRBJ1-5,.,TRBD1,TRBV19,CASSPIAGGRQPQHF,TGTGCCAGTAGCCCGATTGCAGGGGGCCGTCAGCCCCAGCATTTT
TRBJ1-1,few,.,TRBV6-5,CASTEGGGYTEAFF,TGTGCCAGCACCGAAGGAGGAGGATACACTGAAGCTTTCTTT
TRBJ2-1,.,TRBD2,TRBV6-2/TRBV6-3,CASSYSTSGGSQIF,TGTGCCAGCAGTTACTCCACTAGCGGGGGGTCCCAGATCTTC
TRBJ2-1,.,.,TRBV6-5,CASTRDFDNEQFF,TGTGCCAGCACGAGGGACTTCGACAATGAGCAGTTCTTC
TRBJ2-1,.,.,TRBV27,CASSLSARVTAEQFF,TGTGCCAGCAGTTTATCGGCGAGGGTGACTGCTGAGCAGTTCTTC
TRBJ2-1,.,TRBD1,TRBV12-5,CASGLVLGTGGYNEQFF,TGTGCTAGTGGTTTGGTACTCGGGACAGGGGGGTACAATGAGCAGTTCTTC
TRBJ1-1,.,.,TRBV5-4,CASSLGLGRDTEAFF,TGTGCCAGCAGCTTGGGCTTGGGCAGGGATACTGAAGCTTTCTTT
TRBJ2-7,.,.,TRBV18,CASSETSYTSYEQYF,TGTGCCAGCTCAGAAACTAGCTACACCTCCTACGAGCAGTACTTC
TRBJ1-1,.,.,TRBV9,CASSATPWSGTEAFF,TGTGCCAGCAGCGCTACTCCGTGGAGCGGCACTGAAGCTTTCTTT
TRBJ2-3,.,TRBD2,TRBV7-9,CASSAGAGGPPDTQYF,TGTGCCAGCAGCGCTGGCGCGGGGGGGCCCCCAGATACGCAGTATTTT